This T cell receptor beta chain was captured by sequencing in a study of shared clonotypes between healthy human individuals. Repertoires were generated with immunoSEQ multiplex PCR, while TCRdb's copy carries only in-frame clones and drops some. The sample yields roughly 1,500,000 clones, just under 99% seen once. Trimming took 7 bases from V and 3 from J; bases not matched to a gene: 8. Per the germline V gene, CDR1 is SGHKS and CDR2 is YYEKEE (reference sequence). This CDR3 comprises 15 residues. Sequenced sample: naive CD4+ T cells sorted from blood. The subset denotes: CD45RA+ positively selected. This TCR was sampled from a man aged 25 to 45 in good health. The rearrangement joins TRBV5-5 to TRBJ2-2; 8 bases are shared with TRBD1. The CDR3 bases are TGTGCCAGCGGCGGCGACAGGGGACACACCGGGGAGCTGTTTTTT. Translated, it gives CASGGDRGHTGELFF.